The clone carrying this T cell receptor (beta chain) has just a few counts. This same CDR3 is encoded by further DNA sequences in the sample. This CDR3 region has 12 residues. Germline lookup yields CDR1 MNHEY and CDR2 SMNVEV (reference sequence). V dropped 8 bases and J dropped 6; count of bases not matched to a gene: 4. 60 Vbeta and 13 Jbeta primers were used in PCR. Some clones are missing from TCRdb's copy, which holds only in-frame ones; the method was immunoSEQ multiplex PCR. The sample lists about 160,000 clones; about 65% were seen once. This sample was included in a study of cytomegalovirus exposure and HLA in healthy donors.

This receptor was taken from a woman aged 25 to 39 in good health and CMV-seronegative. The sequenced sample was PBMCs. V usage is TRBV27 and J usage is TRBJ2-3; 8 nucleotides align to TRBD2. The chain's CDR3 is CASSGGGDTQYF. CDR3 in DNA: TGTGCCAGCTCCGGCGGGGGGGATACGCAGTATTTT.